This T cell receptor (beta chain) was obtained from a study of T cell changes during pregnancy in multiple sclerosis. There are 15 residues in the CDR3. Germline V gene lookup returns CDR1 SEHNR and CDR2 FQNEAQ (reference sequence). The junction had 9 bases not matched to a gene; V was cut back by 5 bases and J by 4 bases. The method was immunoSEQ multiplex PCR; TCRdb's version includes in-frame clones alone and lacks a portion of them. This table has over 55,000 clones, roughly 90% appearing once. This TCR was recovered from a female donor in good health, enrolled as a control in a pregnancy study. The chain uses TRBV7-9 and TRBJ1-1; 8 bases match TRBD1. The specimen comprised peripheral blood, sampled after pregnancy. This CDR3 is CASSQAAGGGTEAFF. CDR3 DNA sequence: TGTGCCAGCAGCCAGGCGGCAGGGGGCGGCACTGAAGCTTTCTTT.